Listed below are T cell receptor beta chains from one sample, sequenced in a study of beta chain features in type 1 diabetes. Using immunoSEQ multiplex PCR, the repertoire was profiled, and TCRdb retains in-frame clones only, with some absent. The table shows about 260,000 clones, with 68% occurring only once. The sequenced sample was naive CD4+ T cells from blood. The receptors come from a man between 25 and 39 years old in good health. Each CDR3 is given with its conserved first and last residue. A D gene is named only where the DNA matches it firmly. Size tells how often a clone was seen (once, few, many) or the class of an expanded clone, and some rows leave it out.

CDR3 protein	CDR3 DNA	V gene	J gene	CDR3 length	D gene	clone size
CASSQARGQGSGYTF	TGCGCCAGCAGCCAAGCTCGCGGACAGGGGAGCGGCTACACCTTC	TRBV4-3	TRBJ1-2	15	TRBD1	NA
CSVATGEQYF	TGCAGCGTTGCTACGGGGGAGCAGTACTTC	TRBV29-1	TRBJ2-7	10	NA	NA
CSVEGSEAFF	TGCAGCGTTGAGGGGTCTGAAGCTTTCTTT	TRBV29-1	TRBJ1-1	10	NA	NA
CAWTRDTDTQYF	TGTGCCTGGACCAGGGACACAGATACGCAGTATTTT	TRBV30	TRBJ2-3	12	NA	few
CASSPTSGSYNEQFF	TGCGCCAGCAGCCCGACTAGCGGGAGCTACAATGAGCAGTTCTTC	TRBV4-3	TRBJ2-1	15	TRBD2	NA
CSASSSYEQYF	TGCAGTGCTAGCAGCTCCTACGAGCAGTACTTC	TRBV20-1	TRBJ2-7	11	NA	NA
CASSLGDSTYEQYF	TGTGCCAGCAGCTTAGGGGACTCGACCTACGAGCAGTACTTC	TRBV7-8	TRBJ2-7	14	NA	NA
CASSQGYGSSGANVLTF	TGCGCCAGCAGCCAAGGATACGGTAGCTCTGGGGCCAACGTCCTGACTTTC	TRBV4-3	TRBJ2-6	17	NA	once
CAWGTGAGYEQYF	TGTGCCTGGGGGACAGGGGCGGGCTACGAGCAGTACTTC	TRBV30	TRBJ2-7	13	TRBD1	NA
CASSIASTGARDIQYF	TGCGCCAGCAGCATCGCATCGACAGGGGCGAGGGACATTCAGTACTTC	TRBV5-1	TRBJ2-4	16	TRBD1	NA
CASRPGSDGGYTF	TGTGCCAGCAGGCCAGGATCGGACGGTGGCTACACCTTC	TRBV7-9	TRBJ1-2	13	NA	once
CSVREGVETQYF	TGCAGCGTGCGGGAGGGAGTTGAGACCCAGTACTTC	TRBV29-1	TRBJ2-5	12	TRBD2	NA
CSAVVDTQYF	TGCAGTGCGGTAGTAGATACGCAGTATTTT	TRBV20-1	TRBJ2-3	10	NA	NA
CASSPTSPNNEQFF	TGCGCCAGCAGCCCGACTAGCCCGAACAATGAGCAGTTCTTC	TRBV5-1	TRBJ2-1	14	TRBD2	NA
CASSLYRFDEQFF	TGTGCCAGCAGCTTGTATCGGTTCGATGAGCAGTTCTTC	TRBV5-6	TRBJ2-1	13	NA	NA
CASSSRTESYEQYF	TGTGCCAGCAGCTCCCGGACAGAATCCTACGAGCAGTACTTC	TRBV5-4	TRBJ2-7	14	NA	NA
CAWSAAGASTDTQYF	TGTGCCTGGAGTGCAGCCGGGGCAAGCACAGATACGCAGTATTTT	TRBV30	TRBJ2-3	15	NA	few
CAWSVYGPAGYYEQYF	TGTGCCTGGAGTGTTTACGGGCCAGCGGGCTACTACGAGCAGTACTTC	TRBV30	TRBJ2-7	16	NA	NA
CASSLETATEQFF	TGTGCCAGCAGCTTAGAAACAGCAACTGAGCAGTTCTTC	TRBV11-2	TRBJ2-1	13	NA	NA
CAWTRPGGNSYNEQFF	TGTGCCTGGACCCGCCCTGGGGGTAATTCCTACAATGAGCAGTTCTTC	TRBV30	TRBJ2-1	16	NA	NA
CASSVLIAGTDTQYF	TGTGCCAGCAGTGTTCTAATAGCGGGGACAGATACGCAGTATTTT	TRBV2	TRBJ2-3	15	TRBD2	few
CSVARLETQYF	TGCAGCGTTGCCAGGCTCGAGACCCAGTACTTC	TRBV29-1	TRBJ2-5	11	NA	few
CSVEENYGYTF	TGCAGCGTTGAAGAGAACTATGGCTACACCTTC	TRBV29-1	TRBJ1-2	11	NA	NA
CAWSNLGGYTF	TGTGCCTGGAGTAACCTCGGGGGCTACACCTTC	TRBV30	TRBJ1-2	11	NA	NA
CASSLMRQGRRGMNTEAFF	TGTGCCAGCAGCCTCATGAGACAGGGTCGTAGGGGCATGAACACTGAAGCTTTCTTT	TRBV5-6	TRBJ1-1	19	TRBD1	NA
CASSQDGVGTWADTQYF	TGCGCCAGCAGCCAAGATGGGGTAGGGACTTGGGCAGATACGCAGTATTTT	TRBV4-3	TRBJ2-3	17	NA	NA
CATSRDSMTSGGYNEQFF	TGTGCCACCAGCAGAGACTCCATGACTAGCGGGGGATACAATGAGCAGTTCTTC	TRBV15	TRBJ2-1	18	TRBD2	NA
CSVRTVYEQYF	TGCAGCGTTCGGACAGTTTACGAGCAGTACTTC	TRBV29-1	TRBJ2-7	11	NA	few
CSVEFPLQETQYF	TGCAGCGTTGAATTTCCACTTCAAGAGACCCAGTACTTC	TRBV29-1	TRBJ2-5	13	NA	few
CASSPPSDQQSTDTQYF	TGTGCCAGCAGTCCTCCGTCGGACCAGCAAAGCACAGATACGCAGTATTTT	TRBV5-4	TRBJ2-3	17	NA	NA
CASSYSSARQETQYF	TGTGCCAGCAGTTACTCGTCAGCCCGCCAAGAGACCCAGTACTTC	TRBV6-5	TRBJ2-5	15	NA	NA
CASSPQGAYYNEQFF	TGTGCCAGCTCACCGCAGGGGGCTTACTACAATGAGCAGTTCTTC	TRBV18	TRBJ2-1	15	TRBD1	NA
CSVRTSTDTQYF	TGCAGCGTCAGAACTAGCACAGATACGCAGTATTTT	TRBV29-1	TRBJ2-3	12	NA	NA
CASSQVGQETYEQYF	TGTGCCAGCAGCCAAGTTGGACAGGAAACCTACGAGCAGTACTTC	TRBV14	TRBJ2-7	15	TRBD1	NA
CASSVGPGLETQYF	TGTGCCAGCAGCGTAGGCCCGGGGTTAGAGACCCAGTACTTC	TRBV9	TRBJ2-5	14	NA	NA